These 31 T cell receptor beta chains were all obtained from the same sample, sequenced in a study of blood T cells in healthy people across ages. Primers used in a second PCR of about 6 to 12 cycles were a sample-barcoded 5' primer and a J-beta primer mix. Using its own MiXCR run on the 5' RACE reads, TCRdb lists one record per CDR3 protein. The profile shows 1.5 million to 2 million distinct CDR3 sequences, 28% of them singletons. Sequenced: blood. These receptor sequences come from a woman aged 25 to 39 in good health.

The chain employs TRBV6-5 and TRBJ1-2; perhaps TRBD1 as D (6 bases). This CDR3 is 14 amino acids long. CDR1 is MNHEY and CDR2 is SVGAGI in the germline V gene. The V end lost 6 bases, the J end lost 4 bases, and 15 bases lay between the germline ends. The CDR3 DNA reads as TGTGCCAGCAGCTGGGGCAGGGGTATCTATGGCTACACCTTC. As protein: CASSWGRGIYGYTF.

This clonotype has only a few counts. The CDR3 here is CASKTDAEAGYTF. CDR3 nucleotide sequence: TGTGCCAGCAAGACCGATGCCGAGGCTGGCTACACCTTC. V usage is TRBV2 and J usage is TRBJ1-2; no clear D. Germline V lookup: CDR1 SNHLY, CDR2 FYNNEI. CDR3 size: 13 residues. Deletions cut 7 bases from V and 7 bases from J, with 16 bases between.

A word on this clonotype: A read error may be the cause here, since a much bigger clone is one base away. The rearrangement uses TRBV15 and TRBJ2-4; perhaps TRBD2 as D (6 bases). The J call may be incorrect, as the DNA end agrees better with TRBJ2-7. The CDR3 has 13 amino acids. Germline V gene lookup returns CDR1 LNHNV and CDR2 YYDKDF (reference sequence). The CDR3 DNA reads TGTGTCACTAGCCCGACAGTTCCCGACGAGCAGTACTTC. Amino acid sequence: CVTSPTVPDEQYF.

The CDR3 region is CASSIAYRSQETQYF. The CDR3 bases are TGCGCCAGCAGCATCGCTTACAGAAGTCAAGAGACCCAGTACTTC. The chain has TRBV5-1 and TRBJ2-5; D uncertain. CDR3 length: 15 amino acids. Germline assignment: CDR1 SGHRS and CDR2 YFSETQ. Trimming stripped 4 bases from V and 2 bases from J, with 15 bases between.

The sample holds a few counts of this clonotype. The chain combines TRBV20-1 with TRBJ2-5; 8 bases are a match to TRBD1. The CDR3 loop spans 13 amino acids. Germline CDR1 DFQATT, CDR2 SNEGSKA (reference sequence). V shed 7 bases, J shed 5 bases, and the junction held 9 bases outside the gene matches. CDR3: CSVQTGAGETQYF. The CDR3 DNA reads as TGCAGTGTTCAGACAGGGGCGGGCGAGACCCAGTACTTC.

The genes are TRBV5-6 and TRBJ2-5; 7 bases match TRBD1. The CDR3 loop spans 14 amino acids. After removal of 4 bases from V and 3 bases from J, the junction contained 6 bases not matched to a gene. Germline-derived CDR1 and CDR2 are SGHDT and YYEEEE. CDR3 coding DNA: TGTGCCAGCAGCCACTCCGGGACAGAAGAGACCCAGTACTTC. This translates into CASSHSGTEETQYF.

The chain uses TRBV11-2 and TRBJ2-7, with 11 bases matching TRBD2. The V gene's germline CDR1 is SGHAT and CDR2 FQNNGV. The CDR3 has 14 residues. Trimming at V came to 5 bases and at J to 6 bases, leaving 6 bases not matched to a gene. The CDR3 protein is CASSPRLAGSEQYF. CDR3 coding DNA: TGTGCCAGCAGCCCTCGACTAGCGGGGAGCGAGCAGTACTTC.

Concerning this clonotype: Being one base from a much bigger clone, this may be a read error. The chain carries TRBV9 and TRBJ2-3; TRBD1 matches 7 bases. CDR3 size: 16 residues. Germline values: CDR1 SGDLS, CDR2 YYNGEE. The CDR3 protein is CVSSVQQGKGADTQYF. The DNA for the CDR3 is TGTGTCAGCAGCGTCCAACAGGGGAAGGGTGCAGATACGCAGTATTTT.

The chain carries TRBV7-2 and TRBJ1-4; D not resolved. This CDR3 has 15 amino acids. Germline CDR1 is SGHTA and CDR2 is FQGNSA. V was shortened by 6 bases and J by 0 bases, with 11 bases between the two germline ends. The CDR3, as DNA: TGTGCCAGCAGGCTGAGGCGAGCAACTAATGAAAAACTGTTTTTT. Protein: CASRLRRATNEKLFF.

This clonotype was recorded many times. The chain links TRBV12-3 or TRBV12-4 to TRBJ1-2; D not resolved. The CDR3 runs to 12 residues. V lost 5 bases and J lost 4, with 8 bases in between. The CDR3 protein is CASSPGFYGYTF. The CDR3 DNA reads TGTGCCAGCAGTCCGGGGTTCTATGGCTACACCTTC.

In its sample, this clonotype was seen a few times. Relative to the germline gene, one junction end is altered; a read error may explain this. CDR3 residues: CASSLGRVGSYNEQFF. CDR3 nucleotide sequence: TGTGCCAGCAGCTTAGGGAGGGTAGGATCCTACAATGAGCAGTTCTTC. The rearrangement joins TRBV12-3 or TRBV12-4 to TRBJ2-1; TRBD2 aligns across 7 bases. This CDR3 is 16 amino acids long.

Only a few counts were recorded for this clonotype. The CDR3 protein is CASSIPGGLLGNEQFF. In DNA form, the CDR3 reads TGCGCCAGCAGCATCCCCGGCGGTCTTTTGGGGAATGAGCAGTTCTTC. The chain is built from TRBV5-1 and TRBJ2-1, with unresolved D. From germline, CDR1 is SGHRS and CDR2 YFSETQ. The CDR3 length is 16 residues. Trimming shortened V by 4 bases and J by 7 bases, and 21 bases separated the two germline ends.

The rearrangement joins TRBV3-1 to TRBJ2-7; a weak D match, TRBD1 (5 bases). The germline V gene encodes CDR1 LGHDT and CDR2 YNNKEL (reference sequence). The germline V and J ends were trimmed by 0 bases and 0 bases, with 12 bases remaining between them. This CDR3 spans 16 amino acids. The CDR3 loop reads CASSQELGPYSYEQYF. The CDR3 region has the DNA TGTGCCAGCAGCCAAGAACTGGGGCCGTACTCCTACGAGCAGTACTTC.

There are many counts of this clonotype. The chain combines TRBV12-5 with TRBJ2-5, with D possibly called TRBD1 or TRBD2 (7 bases each). V dropped 5 bases and J dropped 5 bases, with 18 bases sitting between them. CDR1 and CDR2 from the germline V gene are LGHNT and FRNRAP. This CDR3 contains 15 residues. CDR3 sequence reads: CASGPGGGRSETQYF. The CDR3 DNA reads as TGTGCTAGTGGTCCAGGGGGGGGCCGCAGTGAGACCCAGTACTTC.

The DNA of the CDR3 is TGTGCCAGCAGCTTAGAATCGGGACAGGGGGGGAGTGAGCAGTTCTTC. Amino acid sequence: CASSLESGQGGSEQFF. The J gene is TRBJ2-1, the V gene TRBV7-6; 11 bases line up with TRBD1. The CDR3 loop spans 16 amino acids. V was clipped by 1 base and J by 9 bases; unmatched bases: 8. Germline V lookup: CDR1 SGHVS, CDR2 FNYEAQ.

The chain uses TRBV28 and TRBJ2-5; perhaps TRBD2 as D (7 bases). The V gene lost 5 bases and the J gene lost 5 bases, with 21 bases spanning the gap. In germline, CDR1 is MDHEN, CDR2 SYDVKM. The CDR3 extends over 16 amino acids. CDR3 in amino acids: CASSAPRGARRETQYF. In DNA, the CDR3 is TGTGCCAGCAGTGCCCCCCGGGGGGCGAGAAGGGAGACCCAGTACTTC.

The chain is built from TRBV6-5 and TRBJ2-7, with D possibly being TRBD1 (6 bases). Trimming shortened V by 8 bases and J by 4 bases, and 15 bases separated the two germline ends. Germline CDR1 and CDR2: MNHEY and SVGAGI. The CDR3 totals 13 residues. CDR3 sequence reads: CASRDTGPYEQYF. In nucleotides, the CDR3 is TGTGCCAGCCGGGACACGGGTCCTTACGAGCAGTACTTC.

The rearrangement joins TRBV5-1 to TRBJ2-5, with D perhaps matching TRBD1 (5 bases). The CDR3 has 13 residues. Trimming pared 4 bases from V and 4 bases from J, leaving 11 bases between. Looked up from germline, CDR1 is SGHRS and CDR2 is YFSETQ. CDR3 sequence: CASSVQVGETQYF. In DNA form, the CDR3 reads TGCGCCAGCAGCGTACAGGTTGGAGAGACCCAGTACTTC.

The chain combines TRBV5-1 with TRBJ2-5; TRBD2 is a possible D gene (6 bases). Trimming removed 4 bases from V and 11 bases from J, with 15 bases in between. This CDR3 spans 12 amino acids. CDR1 and CDR2 (germline): SGHRS, YFSETQ. In nucleotides, the CDR3 is TGCGCCAGCAGCGCTAGCGACTACAAGCAGTACTTC. It codes for CASSASDYKQYF.

The count of this clonotype is one. The rearrangement joins TRBV5-1 to TRBJ1-4; D is possibly TRBD1 (5 bases). Germline V gene data show CDR1 as SGHRS and CDR2 as YFSETQ. V was pared by 8 bases and J by 3 bases, with 17 bases between. The CDR3 totals 15 residues. CDR3 DNA sequence: TGCGCCAGTTTCGATGTCGACAGACCTAATGAAAAACTGTTTTTT. It translates to CASFDVDRPNEKLFF.

The J gene is TRBJ2-1, the V gene TRBV20-1; D is ambiguous. The J call may be in error: the DNA end matches TRBJ2-7 better. This CDR3 comprises 16 residues. Per the germline V gene, CDR1 is DFQATT and CDR2 is SNEGSKA (reference sequence). CDR3 nucleotide sequence: TGCAGTGCTAGTCCCCATGGCGGCGTAGGATACAATGAGCAGTACTTC. The encoded protein is CSASPHGGVGYNEQYF.

This rearrangement joins TRBV4-1 to TRBJ1-4; tentatively, D is TRBD1 (5 bases). The length of the CDR3 is 14 residues. Trimming took off 5 bases at V and 5 bases at J, with 12 bases between the two ends. CDR1 and CDR2 from the germline V gene are MGHRA and YSYEKL. The CDR3 nucleotides are TGCGCCAGCAGCAGGAGGGAGGGGAATGAAAAACTGTTTTTT. Encoded protein: CASSRREGNEKLFF.

As for this clonotype: This may be a read error: a much more frequent sequence differs by one nucleotide. The rearrangement uses TRBV7-2 and TRBJ2-1; TRBD2 might be the D (5 bases). The DNA end favors TRBJ2-7, so the J call may be wrong. Germline V CDR1 and CDR2: SGHTA, FQGNSA. The CDR3 loop spans 13 amino acids. The CDR3 sequence is CASSGSAYNEQYF. DNA of the CDR3: TGTGCCAGCAGCGGTAGCGCTTACAATGAGCAGTACTTC.

This clonotype was found a few times. V gene TRBV12-3 or TRBV12-4 combines with J gene TRBJ1-2; maybe TRBD1 (5 bases). The CDR3 contains 15 residues. V shed 3 bases and J shed 8 bases, with 19 bases lying between them. DNA for the CDR3: TGTGCCAGCAGTTTTGGGGCAGGGTCCTTAGGAGGCTACACCTTC. Amino acid sequence: CASSFGAGSLGGYTF.

This clonotype was seen a few times. The V and J genes are TRBV18 and TRBJ2-5; 9 nucleotides match TRBD2. Germline CDR1 and CDR2: KGHSH and LQKENI. The CDR3 runs to 15 residues. The junction had 8 bases not matched to a gene; V was cut back by 4 bases and J by 5 bases. In DNA form, the CDR3 reads TGTGCCAGCTCACTCCAGACTAGCGGCACGGAGACCCAGTACTTC. This encodes CASSLQTSGTETQYF.

This rearrangement joins TRBV4-1 to TRBJ2-6, with TRBD2 identical over 7 bases. CDR3 length: 16 amino acids. J was trimmed by 1 base and V by 3 bases; bases with no gene match: 3. CDR1 MGHRA and CDR2 YSYEKL come from the germline V gene. The CDR3 bases are TGCGCCAGCAGCCAGGGGGGGAATTCTGGGGCCAACGTCCTGACTTTC. This gives the protein CASSQGGNSGANVLTF.

The V gene is TRBV15, the J gene TRBJ2-3; 7 nucleotides line up with TRBD2. Germline trimming cut 3 bases from V and 3 bases from J; bases unmatched to any gene: 12. Germline assignment: CDR1 LNHNV and CDR2 YYDKDF (reference sequence). CDR3 length equals 17 residues. CDR3 sequence: CATSREGLGGDTDTQYF. CDR3 DNA sequence: TGTGCCACCAGCAGGGAGGGGCTTGGGGGGGATACAGATACGCAGTATTTT.

This clonotype showed up just a few times. The J gene is TRBJ1-2, the V gene TRBV28, with a weak D call TRBD1 (5 bases). CDR3 size: 13 residues. Deletions cut 6 bases from V and 8 bases from J, with 16 bases between. The germline gives CDR1 MDHEN, CDR2 SYDVKM. Written as DNA, the CDR3 is TGTGCCAGCAGGCTTGAGGTGGGACGGGGCTACACCTTC. Its translation: CASRLEVGRGYTF.

This clonotype was observed a handful of times. The chain links TRBV5-1 to TRBJ2-7; D may match TRBD1 or TRBD2 (6 bases each). This CDR3 contains 14 residues. V lost 6 bases and J 5 bases, leaving 18 bases between the germline ends. Germline V gene lookup returns CDR1 SGHRS and CDR2 YFSETQ. The CDR3 sequence: CASKTGGTADEQYF. DNA for the CDR3: TGCGCCAGCAAAACCGGGGGCACAGCGGACGAGCAGTACTTC. Supplemented by reference TRBV5-1 and TRBJ2-7, the full variable domain reads KAGVTQTPRYLIKTRGQQVTLSCSPISGHRSVSWYQQTPGQGLQFLFEYFSETQRNKGNFPGRFSGRQFSNSRSEMNVSTLELGDSALYLCASKTGGTADEQYFGPGTRLTVT.

The V gene is TRBV14, the J gene TRBJ2-1; TRBD1 is a possible D gene (6 bases). Trimming shortened V by 5 bases and J by 10 bases, and 21 bases separated the two germline ends. Per the germline V gene, CDR1 is SGHDN and CDR2 is FVKESK. This CDR3 has 15 residues. The CDR3 DNA is TGTGCCAGCAGCGAACTGGGGGCTGGGTTAAACGAGCAGTTCTTC. It encodes CASSELGAGLNEQFF.

The chain joins TRBV5-5 to TRBJ2-4; a weak D match, TRBD1 (6 bases). The end of the DNA fits TRBJ2-5 better, so the J call may be wrong. CDR1 and CDR2 from the germline V gene are SGHKS and YYEKEE (reference sequence). The CDR3 runs 16 residues. The CDR3 spells CASSLPQGIAGETQYF. The DNA for the CDR3 is TGTGCCAGCAGCTTACCCCAGGGGATAGCTGGCGAGACCCAGTACTTC.